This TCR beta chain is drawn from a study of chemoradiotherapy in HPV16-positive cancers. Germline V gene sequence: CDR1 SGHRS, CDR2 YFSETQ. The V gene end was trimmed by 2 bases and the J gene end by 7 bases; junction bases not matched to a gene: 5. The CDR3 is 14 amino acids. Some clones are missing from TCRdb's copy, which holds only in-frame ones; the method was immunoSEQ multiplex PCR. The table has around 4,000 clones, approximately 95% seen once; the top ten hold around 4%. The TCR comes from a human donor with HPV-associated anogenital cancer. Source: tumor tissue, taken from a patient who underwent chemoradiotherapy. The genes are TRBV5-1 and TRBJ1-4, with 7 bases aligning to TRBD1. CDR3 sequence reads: CASSLQGNGEKLFF. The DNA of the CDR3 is TGCGCCAGCAGCTTACAGGGGAATGGTGAAAAACTGTTTTTT.